The next 20 T cell receptor beta chains were all read from a single sample in a study of blood T cell repertoires in COVID-19. Sequenced by immunoSEQ multiplex PCR; TCRdb stores in-frame clones only, minus some. The sample includes 100,000 to 150,000 clones, roughly 83% of them seen just once. Sequencing was done on a sample of peripheral blood. Receptors originate from a man aged 40-55 years with active or convalescent COVID-19.

V and J are TRBV2 and TRBJ1-5; D not resolved. CDR3 length: 14 residues. V lost 6 bases and J 0 bases, leaving 9 bases between the germline ends. Germline V CDR1 and CDR2: SNHLY, FYNNEI. The CDR3 nucleotides read TGTGCCAGCAGGTTAGAAAATAGCAATCAGCCCCAGCATTTT. Translated: CASRLENSNQPQHF.

The chain carries TRBV3-1 (or the pseudogene TRBV3-2) and TRBJ2-1; the match to TRBD2 covers 8 bases. The ends lost 1 base at V and 5 bases at J; junction bases unmatched: 4. Germline CDR1 reads LGHDT; CDR2 reads YNNKEL (reference sequence). The CDR3 covers 15 residues. The CDR3 loop is CASSQGLAFNNEQFF. The CDR3 bases are TGTGCCAGCAGCCAAGGACTAGCGTTCAACAATGAGCAGTTCTTC.

The chain combines TRBV11-3 with TRBJ1-1; 9 bases are shared with TRBD1. After removal of 6 bases from V and 1 base from J, the junction contained 12 bases not matched to a gene. The CDR3 is 17 amino acids. Germline CDR1 reads SGHNT; CDR2 reads YENEEA. CDR3 DNA sequence: TGTGCCAGCAGTCCGGAAGCCACAGGGGGCGAGAACACTGAAGCTTTCTTT. Encoded protein: CASSPEATGGENTEAFF.

V gene TRBV7-2 combines with J gene TRBJ2-1; D may be TRBD2 (5 bases). V gave up 3 bases and J gave up 8 bases, with 14 bases separating them. The CDR3 has 14 residues. Germline V gives CDR1 SGHTA, CDR2 FQGNSA. DNA for the CDR3: TGTGCCAGCAGCTTTAGGACTGTTAGGGATGAGCAGTTCTTC. It encodes CASSFRTVRDEQFF.

The chain has TRBV30 and TRBJ2-2, with TRBD2 matching over 8 bases. The CDR3 consists of 14 residues. Germline CDR1 and CDR2: GTSNPN and SVGIG (reference sequence). V shed 2 bases and J 4 bases; nucleotides not matched to a gene: 3. The CDR3 spells CAWSNGGGTGELFF. For the CDR3, the DNA is TGTGCCTGGAGTAACGGGGGGGGCACCGGGGAGCTGTTTTTT.

The V call is TRBV7-6, the J call TRBJ1-1; TRBD1 matches at 10 bases. V was pared by 5 bases and J by 6 bases, with 9 bases of the junction left unmatched. This CDR3 has 15 amino acids. Germline values: CDR1 SGHVS, CDR2 FNYEAQ. The CDR3 nucleotides read TGTGCCAGCAGCCAGGGGGGACAGGGGTTTTCTGAAGCTTTCTTT. Translated: CASSQGGQGFSEAFF.

The chain is built from TRBV30 and TRBJ1-5; perhaps TRBD1 as D (6 bases). This CDR3 comprises 14 residues. Germline-derived CDR1 and CDR2 are GTSNPN and SVGIG (reference sequence). V lost 0 bases and J lost 6, with 12 bases in between. CDR3 amino acids: CAWSVGGAGQPQHF. The CDR3 nucleotides read TGTGCCTGGAGTGTAGGGGGGGCAGGTCAGCCCCAGCATTTT.

This clone was counted between two and nine times. The chain recombines TRBV5-4 with TRBJ2-2, with a weak D call TRBD1 (6 bases). This CDR3 has 15 amino acids. Germline V gene data show CDR1 as SGHNT and CDR2 as YYREEE (reference sequence). Trimming cost V 4 bases and J 7 bases, with 17 bases left between them. This CDR3 is CASSPARGSNGELFF. The CDR3 DNA reads as TGTGCCAGCAGCCCCGCCAGGGGTAGTAACGGGGAGCTGTTTTTT.

This clone came up a few times. The chain carries TRBV13 and TRBJ2-7; 9 nucleotides line up with TRBD1. Trimming removed 1 base from V and 6 bases from J; junction bases left unmatched: 10. The CDR3 sequence is 16 residues long. Per the germline V gene, CDR1 is PRHDT and CDR2 is FYEKMQ (reference sequence). In DNA form, the CDR3 reads TGTGCCAGCAGCTTAGTACCCCCGGACAGGGGAGGCGAGCAGTACTTC. Its protein product is CASSLVPPDRGGEQYF.

This chain connects TRBV5-5 to TRBJ1-1; weak D call: TRBD1 (6 bases). Trimming stripped 2 bases from V and 1 base from J, with 12 bases between. This CDR3 spans 15 amino acids. Germline V CDR1 and CDR2: SGHKS, YYEKEE (reference sequence). The CDR3 protein is CASSFSGTPNTEAFF. CDR3 DNA sequence: TGTGCCAGCAGCTTCTCCGGGACACCGAACACTGAAGCTTTCTTT.

The V and J genes are TRBV13 and TRBJ1-2; D gene ambiguous. Per germline, CDR1 PRHDT and CDR2 FYEKMQ (reference sequence). The CDR3 runs 12 residues. V lost 7 bases and J lost 8, with 14 bases in between. This chain's CDR3 is CASTVLGVGYTF. The CDR3 bases are TGTGCCAGCACCGTCCTAGGTGTCGGCTACACCTTC.

The gene calls are TRBV12-3 or TRBV12-4 and TRBJ1-4, with D perhaps matching TRBD1 (6 bases). This CDR3 is 12 amino acids long. V was shortened by 6 bases and J by 13 bases, with 15 bases between the two germline ends. CDR3 region: CASSSTGLRLFF. The CDR3 DNA sequence: TGTGCCAGCAGCTCAACAGGGCTTAGACTGTTTTTT.

This clone was observed once. J is TRBJ1-6 and V is TRBV5-6; 7 bases are shared with TRBD1. This CDR3 is 15 amino acids long. V gave up 3 bases and J gave up 8 bases; unmatched junction bases: 8. Germline values: CDR1 SGHDT, CDR2 YYEEEE. The CDR3 DNA follows: TGTGCCAGCAGCTCCAGACAGGGTATTCATTCACCCCTCCACTTT. Translating it yields CASSSRQGIHSPLHF.

The chain carries TRBV5-1 and TRBJ2-2; 9 bases align to TRBD2. The CDR3 loop spans 15 amino acids. V dropped 3 bases and J dropped 6; count of bases not matched to a gene: 6. The germline gives CDR1 SGHRS, CDR2 YFSETQ. The CDR3 protein is CASSSAGGRAGELFF. DNA for the CDR3: TGCGCCAGCAGCTCGGCGGGGGGGCGCGCCGGGGAGCTGTTTTTT. Full variable domain (missing parts from reference TRBV5-1 and TRBJ2-2): KAGVTQTPRYLIKTRGQQVTLSCSPISGHRSVSWYQQTPGQGLQFLFEYFSETQRNKGNFPGRFSGRQFSNSRSEMNVSTLELGDSALYLCASSSAGGRAGELFFGEGSRLTVL.

This sequence joins TRBV19 and TRBJ2-1, with D possibly TRBD2 on 6 matching bases. The CDR3 consists of 14 residues. V lost 6 bases and J lost 4, with 13 bases in between. The germline CDR1 and CDR2 sequences are LNHDA and SQIVND (reference sequence). The CDR3, as DNA: TGTGCCAGTAGACGGGACTCGTATTACAATGAGCAGTTCTTC. Translation gives CASRRDSYYNEQFF. The full variable domain, in which reference TRBV19 and TRBJ2-1 provide the parts outside the CDR3, is DGGITQSPKYLFRKEGQNVTLSCEQNLNHDAMYWYRQDPGQGLRLIYYSQIVNDFQKGDIAEGYSVSREKKESFPLTVTSAQKNPTAFYLCASRRDSYYNEQFFGPGTRLTVL.

This chain joins TRBV28 and TRBJ2-3, with a tentative D call TRBD1 (5 bases). This CDR3 region has 16 residues. Germline V gives CDR1 MDHEN, CDR2 SYDVKM. V lost 2 bases and J 0 bases, leaving 12 bases between the germline ends. The CDR3 is CASSLQGPLSTDTQYF. DNA for the CDR3: TGTGCCAGCAGTTTACAGGGTCCCTTGAGCACAGATACGCAGTATTTT. Combining the CDR3 with reference TRBV28 and TRBJ2-3 gives the whole variable domain DVKVTQSSRYLVKRTGEKVFLECVQDMDHENMFWYRQDPGLGLRLIYFSYDVKMKEKGDIPEGYSVSREKKERFSLILESASTNQTSMYLCASSLQGPLSTDTQYFGPGTRLTVL.

This rearrangement joins TRBV9 to TRBJ2-2; D gene ambiguous. Between the trimmed V and J ends, which lost 3 bases and 5 bases, there was a span of 11 bases. The CDR3 runs to 14 residues. Germline V gene data show CDR1 as SGDLS and CDR2 as YYNGEE. The CDR3 loop reads CASSADPRTGELFF. The CDR3 coding sequence is TGTGCCAGCAGCGCCGACCCGAGGACCGGGGAGCTGTTTTTT.

The gene calls are TRBV6-5 and TRBJ1-2; TRBD1 agrees at 8 bases. The CDR3 is 15 amino acids. Germline V gene sequence: CDR1 MNHEY, CDR2 SVGAGI. Trimming removed 6 bases from V and 4 bases from J; junction bases left unmatched: 10. The CDR3 DNA follows: TGTGCCAGCAGCAGATCAGGACAGGGCGTCTATGGCTACACCTTC. It is translated as CASSRSGQGVYGYTF.

The V gene is TRBV19, the J gene TRBJ1-6; 8 nucleotides align to TRBD1. Germline V gene lookup returns CDR1 LNHDA and CDR2 SQIVND (reference sequence). This CDR3 has 15 residues. V shed 3 bases and J 4 bases; nucleotides not matched to a gene: 2. In nucleotides, the CDR3 is TGTGCCAGTAGTATTGGGACAGGATATAATTCACCCCTCCACTTT. This gives the protein CASSIGTGYNSPLHF.

J is TRBJ1-2 and V is TRBV20-1; unclear D gene. This CDR3 contains 11 residues. CDR1 and CDR2 (germline): DFQATT, SNEGSKA (reference sequence). Trimming shortened V by 8 bases and J by 2 bases, and 9 bases separated the two germline ends. The CDR3 sequence: CSWYGNYGYTF. Here the CDR3 DNA reads TGCAGTTGGTACGGGAACTATGGCTACACCTTC.